This T cell receptor beta chain was sequenced in a study of shared clonotypes between healthy human individuals. Overall study findings and caveats: Of the naive CD4 clonotypes, roughly 5% were shared across several donors. Sequencing depth was predicted to influence how clonotypes are shared among donors.

V lost 3 bases to trimming and J lost 8 bases, with 19 bases between them. Germline CDR1 and CDR2: LGHNA and YNFKEQ. This CDR3 contains 15 residues. It was into CD45RA+ naive and CD45RA-negative memory subsets that the CD4+ cells were split. As regards this clone: Its specificity is not known.

The repertoire was sequenced with immunoSEQ multiplex PCR; TCRdb's copy has only in-frame clones and lacks some. The profile shows about 710,000 clones, approximately 72% of them singletons. Sequenced sample: memory CD4+ T cells sorted from blood. Subset reported: CD45RA-negative fraction. The clonotype was recovered from a woman younger than 45 in good health. The chain has TRBV4-2 and TRBJ1-2, with a weak D call TRBD1 (6 bases). This CDR3 is CASSHPGEQARGYTF. The CDR3 nucleotides read TGTGCCAGCAGCCACCCAGGGGAACAGGCTAGGGGCTACACCTTC.